Listed below are T cell receptor beta chains from one sample, sequenced in a study of tumor and adjacent non-tumor tissue in lung cancer. TCRdb re-called the multiplex PCR reads with MiXCR, one entry per CDR3 protein. The table records fewer than 100,000 distinct CDR3 sequences, 80% to 90% of them present only once. The sample was distant non-tumor lung tissue. All receptors come from a man in his 60s with non-small cell lung cancer. The conserved cysteine and the conserved F or W are not part of the CDR3 here. Some rows mark clone size as missing; the rest say once, few, many or name a class of expanded clone.

j_gene: TRBJ2-2; v_gene: TRBV20-1; abundance: -; CDR3aa: SADGTSGADTGELF
j_gene: TRBJ2-7; v_gene: TRBV10-1; abundance: many; CDR3aa: ASSEGGQGAYEQY
j_gene: TRBJ1-1; v_gene: TRBV5-4; abundance: once; CDR3aa: VSSAGRQDGGDTEAF
j_gene: TRBJ1-2; v_gene: TRBV10-3; abundance: many; CDR3aa: AISDEGAYGYT
j_gene: TRBJ2-2; v_gene: TRBV6-1; abundance: few; CDR3aa: TSSGGDTGELF
j_gene: TRBJ2-7; v_gene: TRBV18; abundance: -; CDR3aa: ASSPPVKHEQY
j_gene: TRBJ2-7; v_gene: TRBV28; abundance: few; CDR3aa: ASSLDPSYDYEQY
j_gene: TRBJ2-5; v_gene: TRBV20-1; abundance: -; CDR3aa: SARDGGLGKIQY
j_gene: TRBJ2-1; v_gene: TRBV28; abundance: -; CDR3aa: ASSPDLESMF
j_gene: TRBJ2-5; v_gene: TRBV18; abundance: -; CDR3aa: ASSRTETQY
j_gene: TRBJ1-1; v_gene: TRBV19; abundance: -; CDR3aa: ANRGTRGTEAF
j_gene: TRBJ2-1; v_gene: TRBV6-2/TRBV6-3; abundance: -; CDR3aa: ATGTLGRGWHEQF
j_gene: TRBJ2-3; v_gene: TRBV5-1; abundance: -; CDR3aa: ARSLGTALITDTQY
j_gene: TRBJ2-1; v_gene: TRBV29-1; abundance: -; CDR3aa: SVELVLNEQF